This T cell receptor beta chain was documented in a study of blood T cell repertoires in COVID-19. Study in general: Samples of COVID-19 (acute and convalescent) were obtained from the United States, Italy and Spain. PBMCs, B-cell-depleted T cells, or T cells were the source of the cDNA or gDNA that made up the material.

The V gene's germline CDR1 is MDHEN and CDR2 SYDVKM. The V end was cut by 6 bases, the J end by 0 bases, with 7 bases between. The CDR3 totals 13 residues. The authors' processing: Reference gene primer amplification in the assay estimated nucleated cell counts. Here immunoSEQ multiplex PCR was the method, and the copy in TCRdb shows in-frame clones only, minus some. V, J and clone size derive from that table, while D and trimming were established from the DNA sequence. The sample holds about 76,000 clones; approximately 89% are singletons and the top ten take 5% to 6.5%. This sequence was found in a man aged 50-59 years with active COVID-19. The rearrangement links TRBV28 to TRBJ2-3; D is unclear. The source material was peripheral blood. The CDR3 DNA sequence: TGTGCCAGCAGGTATACTAGCACAGATACGCAGTATTTT. Amino acids: CASRYTSTDTQYF.